A single sample gave rise to the 25 T cell receptor beta chains below, sequenced in a study of blood T cell repertoires in COVID-19. Assay used: immunoSEQ multiplex PCR; TCRdb lists only in-frame clones, some missing. The repertoire consists of 150,000 or so clones, with about 80% occurring once and the leading ten covering approximately 40%. The sample consisted of peripheral blood. Receptor source: a human donor in a cohort sampled during active COVID-19.

V and J are TRBV11-2 and TRBJ2-2; 9 bases map to TRBD2. The V gene's germline CDR1 is SGHAT and CDR2 FQNNGV. Losses at the gene ends were 5 bases for V and 7 bases for J; bases not matched to a gene: 8. This CDR3 is built from 15 residues. In DNA, the CDR3 is TGTGCCAGCAGCATCTCCGGGACTAGCCTCGGGGAGCTGTTTTTT. This sequence encodes CASSISGTSLGELFF.

The sample holds one count of this clone. The chain's CDR3 is CASSRRRGTGPEKLFF. CDR3 sequence (DNA): TGCGCCAGCAGCCGACGGAGGGGGACAGGGCCCGAAAAACTGTTTTTT. The chain combines TRBV4-3 with TRBJ1-4, with 9 bases fitting TRBD1. Germline loops: CDR1 LGHNA, CDR2 YSLEER. The CDR3 is made up of 16 amino acids. V trimming: 4 bases; J trimming: 8 bases; junction bases outside the gene matches: 11.

Concerning this clone: A read error may produce the germline difference seen at one junction end. The chain joins TRBV18 to TRBJ2-5; the match to TRBD1 covers 8 bases. The V gene's germline CDR1 is KGHSH and CDR2 LQKENI. The CDR3 contains 17 residues. The DNA for the CDR3 is TGTGCCAGCTCACTCACCCTCGCGGACAGGGACCAAGGGACCCAGTACTTC. Amino acids: CASSLTLADRDQGTQYF.

This chain links TRBV14 with TRBJ1-4; 11 positions agree with TRBD1. The CDR3 consists of 13 residues. Trimming removed 6 bases from V and 10 bases from J; junction bases left unmatched: 4. CDR1 SGHDN and CDR2 FVKESK come from the germline V gene. CDR3 amino acids: CASSLGTGGKLFF. The CDR3 nucleotides read TGTGCCAGCAGTCTCGGGACAGGGGGAAAACTGTTTTTT.

The chain links TRBV27 to TRBJ2-1, with 7 bases that match TRBD1. Germline V CDR1 and CDR2: MNHEY, SMNVEV (reference sequence). J gave up 6 bases and V 8 bases, and 7 bases lay outside the gene matches. This CDR3 is 13 amino acids long. This chain's CDR3 is CASRDSGVNEQFF. The CDR3 coding sequence is TGTGCCAGCCGGGACAGTGGGGTCAATGAGCAGTTCTTC.

The chain combines TRBV12-5 with TRBJ1-5; D possibly corresponds to TRBD1 (5 bases). There are 16 residues in the CDR3. The germline V and J ends were trimmed by 0 bases and 1 base, with 10 bases remaining between them. In germline, CDR1 is LGHNT, CDR2 FRNRAP. The CDR3 DNA reads as TGTGCTAGTGGTTTGGTACTGTCAGGGAGCAATCAGCCCCAGCATTTT. Its translation is CASGLVLSGSNQPQHF.

J is TRBJ2-3 and V is TRBV5-1; D is possibly TRBD1 (6 bases). The CDR3 runs 14 residues. The V gene's germline CDR1 is SGHRS and CDR2 YFSETQ. The V end lost 4 bases, the J end lost 5 bases, and 14 bases lay between the germline ends. Written as DNA, the CDR3 is TGCGCCAGCAGCGAGGACAGCCCAGGAGATACGCAGTATTTT. It is translated as CASSEDSPGDTQYF.

The chain carries TRBV19 and TRBJ1-5, with 7 bases identical to TRBD1. The CDR3 spans 18 residues. J gave up 0 bases and V 6 bases, and 14 bases lay outside the gene matches. Germline CDR1 and CDR2: LNHDA and SQIVND (reference sequence). The CDR3 DNA reads as TGTGCCAGTAGCCGGACAGGTATCTATTCCTATAGCAATCAGCCCCAGCATTTT. Translation: CASSRTGIYSYSNQPQHF.

This rearrangement joins TRBV24-1 to TRBJ2-3, with 8 bases identical to TRBD2. The CDR3 is 16 amino acids. Unmatched junction bases numbered 8, after V lost 4 bases and J lost 3 bases. In germline, CDR1 is KGHDR, CDR2 SFDVKD. The CDR3 loop is CATSDPASGSTDTQYF. The CDR3 DNA reads as TGTGCCACCAGTGACCCTGCGAGCGGGAGTACAGATACGCAGTATTTT.

The V and J genes are TRBV19 and TRBJ2-7; 7 nucleotides line up with TRBD1. This CDR3 comprises 13 residues. Germline V gene sequence: CDR1 LNHDA, CDR2 SQIVND (reference sequence). Losses at the gene ends were 8 bases for V and 2 bases for J; bases not matched to a gene: 6. The CDR3 sequence: CASSPTGTYEQYF. CDR3 nucleotide sequence: TGTGCCAGTTCCCCGACAGGGACCTACGAGCAGTACTTC.

The V call is TRBV10-3, the J call TRBJ2-7; the match to TRBD1 covers 9 bases. The germline gives CDR1 ENHRY, CDR2 SYGVKD. The CDR3 covers 13 residues. The J segment lost 7 bases and the V segment lost 10 bases, leaving 11 bases of the junction unmatched. The CDR3 bases are TGTGCCACACAGGGGGCCCTTTTAAATGAGCAGTACGTC. This sequence encodes CATQGALLNEQYV.

This rearrangement joins TRBV11-3 to TRBJ2-1; D is perhaps TRBD2 (5 bases). The CDR3 consists of 14 residues. V was clipped by 5 bases and J by 2 bases, with 10 bases between them. CDR1 and CDR2 (germline): SGHNT, YENEEA. CDR3: CASSAGTAYNEQFF. In DNA form, the CDR3 reads TGTGCCAGCAGCGCGGGCACGGCCTACAATGAGCAGTTCTTC.

This clone was counted between two and nine times. This chain joins TRBV9 and TRBJ1-6; D is perhaps TRBD1 (5 bases). V lost 3 bases and J 7 bases, leaving 11 bases between the germline ends. Germline V gene sequence: CDR1 SGDLS, CDR2 YYNGEE. This CDR3 comprises 14 residues. The CDR3 region is CASSAVRGNSPLHF. CDR3 DNA: TGTGCCAGCAGCGCCGTACGGGGGAATTCACCCCTCCACTTT.

The V and J genes are TRBV9 and TRBJ1-2; D gene uncertain. Trimming removed 3 bases from V and 2 bases from J, with 8 bases in between. The germline V gene has CDR1 SGDLS and CDR2 YYNGEE. The CDR3 length is 13 residues. The CDR3 DNA sequence: TGTGCCAGCAGCGGACTACTCAACTATGGCTACACCTTC. This codes for CASSGLLNYGYTF.

In its sample, this clone was seen a few times. The chain recombines TRBV24-1 with TRBJ2-2, with D possibly TRBD2 on 5 matching bases. V lost 4 bases and J 0 bases, leaving 17 bases between the germline ends. This CDR3 comprises 18 residues. The V gene's germline CDR1 is KGHDR and CDR2 SFDVKD. The CDR3 here is CATSDQPSGLANTGELFF. The CDR3 nucleotides are TGTGCCACCAGTGACCAACCCTCCGGACTGGCGAACACCGGGGAGCTGTTTTTT.

This chain uses TRBV12-3 or TRBV12-4 with TRBJ1-3, with a tentative D call TRBD1 (6 bases). The V gene lost 7 bases and the J gene lost 9 bases, with 10 bases spanning the gap. The CDR3 runs 11 residues. This CDR3 is CASTPDSTIYF. In DNA, the CDR3 is TGTGCCAGCACCCCGGACAGCACCATATATTTT.

This clone has only one observation. The V and J genes are TRBV19 and TRBJ1-5; D unclear. The CDR3 covers 15 residues. CDR1 LNHDA and CDR2 SQIVND come from the germline V gene (reference sequence). V was clipped by 4 bases and J by 4 bases, with 14 bases between them. CDR3 region: CASSRATGGNQPQHF. For the CDR3, the DNA is TGTGCCAGTAGTAGAGCCACGGGAGGGAATCAGCCCCAGCATTTT.

J is TRBJ1-2 and V is TRBV14; D might be TRBD1 (6 bases). The CDR3 spans 14 residues. Trimming removed 1 base from V and 7 bases from J, with 13 bases in between. Germline V gives CDR1 SGHDN, CDR2 FVKESK. The CDR3 reads CASSQGTASGGYTF. CDR3 nucleotide sequence: TGTGCCAGCAGCCAAGGGACAGCTTCGGGTGGCTACACCTTC.

This clone showed up just a few times. The chain combines TRBV13 with TRBJ1-2; maybe TRBD1 (6 bases). The CDR3 covers 18 residues. Trimming left V 0 bases short and J 5 bases short, with 22 bases between. Germline V gene sequence: CDR1 PRHDT, CDR2 FYEKMQ (reference sequence). The CDR3 DNA is TGTGCCAGCAGCTTAGGCCCTGGTCGGGGGGCAGGTCGTTATGGCTACACCTTC. As protein: CASSLGPGRGAGRYGYTF.

The V call is TRBV6-4, the J call TRBJ2-2; 9 bases are shared with TRBD1. CDR3 length equals 14 residues. The V segment lost 6 bases and the J segment 7 bases; nucleotides outside the gene matches: 6. Per germline, CDR1 MRHNA and CDR2 SNTAGT. The CDR3 here is CASRGQGTHGELFF. The CDR3 DNA reads as TGTGCCAGCAGGGGACAGGGTACTCACGGGGAGCTGTTTTTT.

The rearrangement joins TRBV3-1 (or the pseudogene TRBV3-2) to TRBJ2-6; D is perhaps TRBD2 (7 bases). The CDR3 consists of 19 residues. Germline-derived CDR1 and CDR2 are LGHDT and YNNKEL (reference sequence). The ends were cut back, 4 bases at V and 0 bases at J, with 19 bases in the middle. DNA of the CDR3: TGTGCCAGCAGCCCCTCGGGGGGCGGGGCCCTCTCTGGGGCCAACGTCCTGACTTTC. It specifies CASSPSGGGALSGANVLTF.

This chain joins TRBV29-1 and TRBJ1-1, with TRBD1 identical over 8 bases. Germline CDR1 SQVTM, CDR2 ANQGSEA. The V and J ends lost 6 bases and 1 base, in that order; junction bases with no gene match: 7. The CDR3 sequence is 14 residues long. In DNA form, the CDR3 reads TGCAGCGTACCTCAGGGGGCCACGAACACTGAAGCTTTCTTT. It codes for CSVPQGATNTEAFF.

The CDR3 sequence is CASSPGQGNYGYTF. CDR3 sequence (DNA): TGTGCCAGCAGCCCGGGACAGGGTAACTATGGCTACACCTTC. This chain links TRBV2 with TRBJ1-2; TRBD1 matches at 9 bases. J gave up 1 base and V 6 bases, and 3 bases lay outside the gene matches. Per the germline V gene, CDR1 is SNHLY and CDR2 is FYNNEI. This CDR3 is 14 amino acids long.

The gene calls are TRBV19 and TRBJ2-1, with TRBD1 matching over 9 bases. The germline V gene encodes CDR1 LNHDA and CDR2 SQIVND (reference sequence). V was pared by 5 bases and J by 15 bases, with 11 bases of the junction left unmatched. The CDR3 runs to 13 residues. CDR3 residues: CASSSRDRDIPFF. In DNA form, the CDR3 reads TGTGCCAGTAGTTCCCGGGACAGGGATATTCCGTTCTTC.

This chain uses TRBV18 with TRBJ2-5; 8 positions match TRBD2. The CDR3 covers 15 residues. Germline trimming cut 6 bases from V and 3 bases from J; bases unmatched to any gene: 9. The V gene's germline CDR1 is KGHSH and CDR2 LQKENI. In DNA form, the CDR3 reads TGTGCCAGCTCCCGTTCGGGAGGGGGGAAAGAGACCCAGTACTTC. Protein product: CASSRSGGGKETQYF. The full variable domain, rest sourced from reference TRBV18 and TRBJ2-5, is NAGVMQNPRHLVRRRGQEARLRCSPMKGHSHVYWYRQLPEEGLKFMVYLQKENIIDESGMPKERFSAEFPKEGPSILRIQQVVRGDSAAYFCASSRSGGGKETQYFGPGTRLLVL.